This T cell receptor beta chain is drawn from a study of blood T cell repertoires in COVID-19. Study-wide context: The United States, Italy and Spain supplied acute and convalescent COVID-19 samples. Sources were T cells, B-cell-depleted T cells, or PBMCs; the material itself was cDNA or gDNA.

The CDR3 loop spans 11 amino acids. Germline CDR1 MNHEY, CDR2 SMNVEV (reference sequence). Trimming shortened V by 7 bases and J by 4 bases, and 7 bases separated the two germline ends. Either two negative PCRs, clearance, or symptom resolution qualified Cohort 3 donors as recovered. Per the original data handling: Reference gene primer amplification in the assay estimated nucleated cell counts. TCRdb's copy holds only in-frame clones and misses some; the assay was immunoSEQ multiplex PCR. The V and J calls and the clone size are those of that table, but D and trimming were determined from the DNA. Among fewer than 350,000 clones, roughly 90% were seen once, and the ten largest hold just under 1%.

The chain is built from TRBV27 and TRBJ1-1, with D tentatively TRBD1 (6 bases). The receptor was derived from a woman aged 30 to 39 who had recovered from COVID-19. The sample comprised PBMCs or T cells enriched from blood (not recorded which). DNA of the CDR3: TGTGCCAGCAAGGGGGTCACTGAAGCTTTCTTT. The encoded protein is CASKGVTEAFF.